Described below is a single T cell receptor beta chain sequence and its context. Its target is unknown. The data are from a study of identifying expanded T cells in peripheral blood. Repertoires were generated with immunoSEQ multiplex PCR, while TCRdb's copy carries only in-frame clones and drops some. Seen here are 83,000 or so clones, around nine tenths observed once, and the top ten hold about 4%. No infections or other immune events were documented during collection. Study observations and caveats: Technical replicates showed around 1.2 changed clones; approximately 2 weeks around 15; four weeks 19. Roughly two-week clone count variance significantly increased as total template count grew.

The CDR3 is made up of 17 amino acids. The germline CDR1 and CDR2 sequences are SGHRS and YFSETQ. V lost 2 bases and J lost 0, with 14 bases in between. The sequenced sample was blood. This TCR was sampled from a person between 18 and 75 years old in good health. This sequence joins TRBV5-1 and TRBJ2-2; the D is unclear. The CDR3 DNA follows: TGCGCCAGCAGCTTTTTCAATAGGGTGGCGAACACCGGGGAGCTGTTTTTT. This translates into CASSFFNRVANTGELFF.